This is a list of T cell receptor beta chains from one sample in a study of T cell responses to AZD1222 COVID-19 vaccine. Here immunoSEQ multiplex PCR was the method, and the copy in TCRdb shows in-frame clones only, minus some. The sample holds about 55,000 clones, 89% seen once. The sample here was peripheral blood, taken on day 0 of AZD1222 vaccination. These TCRs come from an adult in good health. The CDR3 runs from the conserved cysteine through the conserved F or W. Each record gives: J gene, D gene, clone size, V gene, CDR3 DNA, CDR3 protein. The D gene is left open where the match is weak. Rows give clone size only sometimes, using once, few, many, or a class for an expanded clone.

J gene: TRBJ2-7; D gene: .; clone size: .; V gene: TRBV19; CDR3 DNA: TGTGCCAGTAGTGCAGCCGGGCGAACCTACGAGCAGTACTTC; CDR3 protein: CASSAAGRTYEQYF
J gene: TRBJ1-5; D gene: TRBD1; clone size: .; V gene: TRBV6-1; CDR3 DNA: TGTGCCAGCAGTGAAGCGTGGGACAGGGCTAATCAGCCCCAGCATTTT; CDR3 protein: CASSEAWDRANQPQHF
J gene: TRBJ2-7; D gene: TRBD2; clone size: .; V gene: TRBV3-1/TRBV3-2; CDR3 DNA: TGTGCCAGCAGTCTTGCGGGAGGTTCCTACGAGCAGTACTTC; CDR3 protein: CASSLAGGSYEQYF
J gene: TRBJ2-5; D gene: .; clone size: .; V gene: TRBV6-5; CDR3 DNA: TGTGCCAGCGTCCCGTGGAGAGGGGAGACCCAGTACTTC; CDR3 protein: CASVPWRGETQYF
J gene: TRBJ2-1; D gene: .; clone size: .; V gene: TRBV5-1; CDR3 DNA: TGCGCCAGCAGCTTGGAGTCCTACAATGAGCAGTTCTTC; CDR3 protein: CASSLESYNEQFF
J gene: TRBJ1-2; D gene: TRBD1; clone size: .; V gene: TRBV30; CDR3 DNA: TGTGTATCGGGACAGGGCCCTAACTATGGCTACACCTTC; CDR3 protein: CVSGQGPNYGYTF
J gene: TRBJ1-4; D gene: .; clone size: .; V gene: TRBV5-1; CDR3 DNA: TGCGCCAGCAGCTTGGGTCCGATGGGAAAACTGTTTTTT; CDR3 protein: CASSLGPMGKLFF
J gene: TRBJ2-3; D gene: TRBD2; clone size: .; V gene: TRBV10-3; CDR3 DNA: TGTGCCATCAGTTTCTCAGGTAGCGGGTACACAGATACGCAGTATTTT; CDR3 protein: CAISFSGSGYTDTQYF
J gene: TRBJ2-2; D gene: TRBD1; clone size: .; V gene: TRBV5-1; CDR3 DNA: TGCGCCAGCGGCGCCGGGACAGTTAACACCGGGGAGCTGTTTTTT; CDR3 protein: CASGAGTVNTGELFF
J gene: TRBJ2-6; D gene: .; clone size: few; V gene: TRBV21-1; CDR3 DNA: TGTGCCAGCAGCAAAGGCTTTAAGGGGCCCCTGGGATTGGACCGCTCGGCTGGGGCCAACGTCCTGACTTTC; CDR3 protein: CASSKGFKGPLGLDRSAGANVLTF
J gene: TRBJ2-7; D gene: .; clone size: once; V gene: TRBV3-1/TRBV3-2; CDR3 DNA: TGTGCCAGCAGCCACAATTGGAGAGGTGAGCAGTACTTC; CDR3 protein: CASSHNWRGEQYF
J gene: TRBJ1-1; D gene: .; clone size: few; V gene: TRBV18; CDR3 DNA: TGTGCCAGCTCACCCAACAGGCCCGAAGCTTTCTTT; CDR3 protein: CASSPNRPEAFF
J gene: TRBJ2-3; D gene: TRBD2; clone size: .; V gene: TRBV7-6; CDR3 DNA: TGTGCCAGCAGCTTCGGACTAGCGGGAGCGGGTACGCAGTATTTT; CDR3 protein: CASSFGLAGAGTQYF
J gene: TRBJ1-2; D gene: TRBD1; clone size: .; V gene: TRBV30; CDR3 DNA: TGTGCCTCCCAGGGACAGTTAAAGAGCTACACCTTC; CDR3 protein: CASQGQLKSYTF
J gene: TRBJ1-4; D gene: TRBD1; clone size: once; V gene: TRBV5-1; CDR3 DNA: TGCGCCAGCAGCTCTAGACAGGGGGCGACTAATGAAAAACTGTTTTTT; CDR3 protein: CASSSRQGATNEKLFF
J gene: TRBJ1-4; D gene: .; clone size: .; V gene: TRBV15; CDR3 DNA: TGTGCCACCAGCAGAGGTGACCACGACAGGGAAAAACTGTTTTTT; CDR3 protein: CATSRGDHDREKLFF
J gene: TRBJ2-2; D gene: TRBD2; clone size: .; V gene: TRBV19; CDR3 DNA: TGTGCCAGTAAGAAGCGGGAGATGGACACCGGGGAGCTGTTTTTT; CDR3 protein: CASKKREMDTGELFF
J gene: TRBJ2-3; D gene: .; clone size: .; V gene: TRBV27; CDR3 DNA: TGTGCCAGCAGTTTACCGGGACTGACAGATACGCAGTATTTT; CDR3 protein: CASSLPGLTDTQYF
J gene: TRBJ2-7; D gene: .; clone size: .; V gene: TRBV7-2; CDR3 DNA: TGTGCCAGCAGCCCCGGACAAGCGAACTACGAGCAGTACTTC; CDR3 protein: CASSPGQANYEQYF
J gene: TRBJ2-7; D gene: .; clone size: .; V gene: TRBV10-3; CDR3 DNA: TGTGCCTCAGGCCGGCAGGGAAGCTACGAGCAGTACTTC; CDR3 protein: CASGRQGSYEQYF
J gene: TRBJ1-4; D gene: .; clone size: .; V gene: TRBV6-5; CDR3 DNA: TGTGCCAGCTCCCCCCAGGGCTCAACTAATGAAAAACTGTTTTTT; CDR3 protein: CASSPQGSTNEKLFF
J gene: TRBJ1-1; D gene: .; clone size: .; V gene: TRBV10-3; CDR3 DNA: TGTGCCATCAGTCCCGCTTTGGGGGATGGGACTGAAGCTTTCTTT; CDR3 protein: CAISPALGDGTEAFF
J gene: TRBJ2-2; D gene: TRBD1; clone size: .; V gene: TRBV18; CDR3 DNA: TGTGCCAGCTCAACAAGCACCGGGACAGGGAACACCGGGGAGCTGTTTTTT; CDR3 protein: CASSTSTGTGNTGELFF
J gene: TRBJ1-2; D gene: .; clone size: .; V gene: TRBV15; CDR3 DNA: TGTGCCACCAGCAGAGATCTGGGGGTCCAGGGGACCTTCTCTGGCTACACCTTC; CDR3 protein: CATSRDLGVQGTFSGYTF
J gene: TRBJ1-5; D gene: .; clone size: .; V gene: TRBV29-1; CDR3 DNA: TGCAGCGCCTCGGCGGGGGCGAATCAGCCCCAGCATTTT; CDR3 protein: CSASAGANQPQHF
J gene: TRBJ1-4; D gene: TRBD1; clone size: .; V gene: TRBV28; CDR3 DNA: TGTGCCAGCAGTTTTTGGGGACAGGGACCAACTAATGAAAAACTGTTTTTT; CDR3 protein: CASSFWGQGPTNEKLFF
J gene: TRBJ1-1; D gene: .; clone size: .; V gene: TRBV9; CDR3 DNA: TGTGCCAGCAGCCCCACCTTGAACACTGAAGCTTTCTTT; CDR3 protein: CASSPTLNTEAFF
J gene: TRBJ1-4; D gene: .; clone size: few; V gene: TRBV30; CDR3 DNA: TGTGCCTGGGAGGGGCTGGGGAATGAAAAACTGTTTTTT; CDR3 protein: CAWEGLGNEKLFF
J gene: TRBJ2-2; D gene: .; clone size: .; V gene: TRBV7-3; CDR3 DNA: TGTGCCAGCAGCTTAGAGGGAAACACCGGGGAGCTGTTTTTT; CDR3 protein: CASSLEGNTGELFF
J gene: TRBJ1-1; D gene: .; clone size: .; V gene: TRBV9; CDR3 DNA: TGTGCCAGCAGCGTTATCGCAGAGAACACTGAAGCTTTCTTT; CDR3 protein: CASSVIAENTEAFF
J gene: TRBJ2-7; D gene: TRBD1; clone size: .; V gene: TRBV6-5; CDR3 DNA: TGTGCCAGCAGTTCCGGGACAGGGTTCCACGAGCAGTACTTC; CDR3 protein: CASSSGTGFHEQYF
J gene: TRBJ2-1; D gene: .; clone size: .; V gene: TRBV7-2; CDR3 DNA: TGTGCCAGCAGCTTAGGTGCGGTTGGCTCCTACAATGAGCAGTTCTTC; CDR3 protein: CASSLGAVGSYNEQFF
J gene: TRBJ2-5; D gene: .; clone size: .; V gene: TRBV30; CDR3 DNA: TGTGCCTGGAGTGTCGGCTGGGACTTAGGAGTCATAGAGACCCAGTACTTC; CDR3 protein: CAWSVGWDLGVIETQYF
J gene: TRBJ1-6; D gene: .; clone size: .; V gene: TRBV6-6; CDR3 DNA: TGTGCCAGCAGTCTAGGGACACCGAGCTCCTATAATTCACCCCTCCACTTT; CDR3 protein: CASSLGTPSSYNSPLHF
J gene: TRBJ2-1; D gene: .; clone size: .; V gene: TRBV10-1; CDR3 DNA: TGCGCCAGCAGTGTTGGGGGAGGATCCTACAATGAGCAGTTCTTC; CDR3 protein: CASSVGGGSYNEQFF
J gene: TRBJ2-1; D gene: TRBD2; clone size: .; V gene: TRBV7-3; CDR3 DNA: TGTGCCAGCAGCTCTACTAGCGGGAGGGCCTACAATGAGCAGTTCTTC; CDR3 protein: CASSSTSGRAYNEQFF
J gene: TRBJ1-2; D gene: TRBD1; clone size: .; V gene: TRBV5-1; CDR3 DNA: TGCGCCAGCAGCCAGGACGGACAGGGGGCTTTTGGCTACACCTTC; CDR3 protein: CASSQDGQGAFGYTF
J gene: TRBJ1-4; D gene: .; clone size: .; V gene: TRBV5-1; CDR3 DNA: TGCGCCAGCAGACCGGCCGTAACTAATGAAAAACTGTTTTTT; CDR3 protein: CASRPAVTNEKLFF
J gene: TRBJ2-3; D gene: .; clone size: .; V gene: TRBV6-5; CDR3 DNA: TGTGCCAGCTCCGTCCAGGGACAAAGCACAGATACGCAGTATTTT; CDR3 protein: CASSVQGQSTDTQYF
J gene: TRBJ2-7; D gene: .; clone size: .; V gene: TRBV5-1; CDR3 DNA: TGCGCCAGCAGCTTGACGGATAGCCTCACCTACGAGCAGTACTTC; CDR3 protein: CASSLTDSLTYEQYF
J gene: TRBJ2-7; D gene: .; clone size: .; V gene: TRBV11-2; CDR3 DNA: TGTGCCAGCAGCTGGTCAAGCGGGTTGTCCTACGAGCAGTACTTC; CDR3 protein: CASSWSSGLSYEQYF
J gene: TRBJ1-2; D gene: .; clone size: .; V gene: TRBV2; CDR3 DNA: TGTGCCAGCAGGCGCCAGATCAGAGGCTATGGCTACACCTTC; CDR3 protein: CASRRQIRGYGYTF
J gene: TRBJ2-6; D gene: .; clone size: .; V gene: TRBV7-2; CDR3 DNA: TGTGCCAGCAGCTTTTATGGGGCCAACGTCCTGACTTTC; CDR3 protein: CASSFYGANVLTF
J gene: TRBJ1-4; D gene: .; clone size: .; V gene: TRBV30; CDR3 DNA: TGTGCCTGGGGAGGAACTAATGAAAAACTGTTTTTT; CDR3 protein: CAWGGTNEKLFF
J gene: TRBJ1-1; D gene: TRBD1; clone size: .; V gene: TRBV18; CDR3 DNA: TGTGCCAGCTCACCGACAGGGAGGCCACTCATGAACACTGAAGCTTTCTTT; CDR3 protein: CASSPTGRPLMNTEAFF
J gene: TRBJ2-7; D gene: TRBD1; clone size: once; V gene: TRBV18; CDR3 DNA: TGTGCCAGCTCCGGGGACAGAAACTCCTACGAGCAGTACTTC; CDR3 protein: CASSGDRNSYEQYF
J gene: TRBJ2-1; D gene: .; clone size: .; V gene: TRBV4-2; CDR3 DNA: TGTGCCAGCAGCCAAGATTTATCCCAGCGGGTGAATGAGCAGTTCTTC; CDR3 protein: CASSQDLSQRVNEQFF
J gene: TRBJ1-2; D gene: .; clone size: .; V gene: TRBV30; CDR3 DNA: TGTGCCTGGAGTGCGGGCCAATATGGCTACACCTTC; CDR3 protein: CAWSAGQYGYTF
J gene: TRBJ2-5; D gene: .; clone size: few; V gene: TRBV2; CDR3 DNA: TGTGCCAGCACCGGGACGGGGACCGGCTCGGCCCAGTACTTC; CDR3 protein: CASTGTGTGSAQYF
J gene: TRBJ1-1; D gene: .; clone size: .; V gene: TRBV5-1; CDR3 DNA: TGCGCCAGCAGCTTCGGAAACACAGGAAACACTGAAGCTTTCTTT; CDR3 protein: CASSFGNTGNTEAFF
J gene: TRBJ2-3; D gene: .; clone size: .; V gene: TRBV9; CDR3 DNA: TGTGCCAGCAGCGTAGGACCCTTCACAGATACGCAGTATTTT; CDR3 protein: CASSVGPFTDTQYF
J gene: TRBJ2-7; D gene: .; clone size: once; V gene: TRBV6-6; CDR3 DNA: TGTGCCAGCAGTACCGACAGCTACGAGCAGTACTTC; CDR3 protein: CASSTDSYEQYF
J gene: TRBJ1-3; D gene: .; clone size: .; V gene: TRBV6-6; CDR3 DNA: TGTGCCAGCACCCAAGGACAGAACGGAAACACCATATATTTT; CDR3 protein: CASTQGQNGNTIYF
J gene: TRBJ2-7; D gene: TRBD2; clone size: .; V gene: TRBV9; CDR3 DNA: TGTGCCAGCAGCCCTAGCGGGGGCTCCTACGAGCAGTACTTC; CDR3 protein: CASSPSGGSYEQYF